The clone carrying this TCR beta chain has more than one count but fewer than ten. Germline V gene data show CDR1 as SEHNR and CDR2 as FQNEAQ (reference sequence). V was shortened by 8 bases and J by 8 bases, with 13 bases between the two germline ends. The length of the CDR3 is 12 residues. The data derive from a study of regulatory T cells in long-lasting Graves disease. Time point meaning: newly diagnosed GD, antithyroid drugs for less than 3 months. The authors made the TCR library using RNA they extracted from PBMCs. Combining iRepertoire HTBI primers with Arm-PCR of CDR3 regions, the authors built TCR beta libraries. In the authors' methods: The samples yielded about 60 TRBV and 13 to 15 TRBJ segments. TCRdb re-called the multiplex PCR reads with MiXCR, one entry per CDR3 protein. The V and J calls and clone size come from TCRdb's table, not from the authors' own analysis. The table has a few hundred thousand distinct CDR3 sequences, about an eighth seen once.

The sample also formed part of further work on T cells in Graves' hyperthyroidism and ophthalmopathy. That source notes: A model using 13 V-J features told ophthalmopathy apart from stable hyperthyroidism.

The receptor was isolated from a woman younger than 30 with Graves disease. The chain joins TRBV7-9 to TRBJ2-1, with D hard to call. Sequencing used peripheral blood mononuclear cells (PBMCs), obtained at new diagnosis, from a patient treated with antithyroid drugs. CDR3 region: CASRAPRDEQFF. CDR3 nucleotide sequence: TGTGCCAGCCGGGCCCCAAGGGATGAGCAGTTCTTC.